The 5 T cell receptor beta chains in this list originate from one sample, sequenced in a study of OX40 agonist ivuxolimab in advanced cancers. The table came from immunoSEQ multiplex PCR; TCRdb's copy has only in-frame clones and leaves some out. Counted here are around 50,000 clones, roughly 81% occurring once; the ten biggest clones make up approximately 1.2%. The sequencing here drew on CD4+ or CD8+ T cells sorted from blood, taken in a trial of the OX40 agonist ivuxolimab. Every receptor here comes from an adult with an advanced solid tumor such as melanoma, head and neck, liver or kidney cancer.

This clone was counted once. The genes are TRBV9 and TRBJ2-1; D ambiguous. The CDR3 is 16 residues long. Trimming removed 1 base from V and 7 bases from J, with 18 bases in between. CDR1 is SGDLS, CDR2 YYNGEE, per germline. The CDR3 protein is CASSVTVGLGSNEQFF. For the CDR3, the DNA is TGTGCCAGCAGCGTAACGGTCGGATTGGGGTCGAATGAGCAGTTCTTC.

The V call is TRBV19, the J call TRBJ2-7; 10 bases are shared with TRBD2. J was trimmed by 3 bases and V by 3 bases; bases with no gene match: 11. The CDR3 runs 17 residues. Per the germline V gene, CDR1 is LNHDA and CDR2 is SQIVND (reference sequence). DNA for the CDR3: TGTGCCAGTAGTATGCAGGACTACCTAGCGGGAGACTACGAGCAGTACTTC. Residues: CASSMQDYLAGDYEQYF.

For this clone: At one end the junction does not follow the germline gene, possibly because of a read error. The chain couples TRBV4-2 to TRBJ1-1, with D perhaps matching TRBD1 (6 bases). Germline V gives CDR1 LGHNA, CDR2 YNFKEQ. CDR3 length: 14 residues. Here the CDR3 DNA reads TGTGCCAGCAGTCAAGGGGGAGCCAACACTGAAGCTTTCTTT. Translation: CASSQGGANTEAFF.

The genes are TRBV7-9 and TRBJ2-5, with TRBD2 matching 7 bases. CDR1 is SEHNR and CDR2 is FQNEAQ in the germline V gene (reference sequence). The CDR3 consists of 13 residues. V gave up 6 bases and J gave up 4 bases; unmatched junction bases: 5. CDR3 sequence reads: CASRRPGGETQYF. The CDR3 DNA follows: TGTGCCAGCAGGCGACCGGGGGGAGAGACCCAGTACTTC.

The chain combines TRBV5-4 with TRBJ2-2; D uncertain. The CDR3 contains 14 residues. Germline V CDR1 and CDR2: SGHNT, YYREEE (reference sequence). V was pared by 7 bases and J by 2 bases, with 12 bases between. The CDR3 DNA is TGTGCCAGCGCGACTTCTTTAAACACCGGGGAGCTGTTTTTT. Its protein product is CASATSLNTGELFF.